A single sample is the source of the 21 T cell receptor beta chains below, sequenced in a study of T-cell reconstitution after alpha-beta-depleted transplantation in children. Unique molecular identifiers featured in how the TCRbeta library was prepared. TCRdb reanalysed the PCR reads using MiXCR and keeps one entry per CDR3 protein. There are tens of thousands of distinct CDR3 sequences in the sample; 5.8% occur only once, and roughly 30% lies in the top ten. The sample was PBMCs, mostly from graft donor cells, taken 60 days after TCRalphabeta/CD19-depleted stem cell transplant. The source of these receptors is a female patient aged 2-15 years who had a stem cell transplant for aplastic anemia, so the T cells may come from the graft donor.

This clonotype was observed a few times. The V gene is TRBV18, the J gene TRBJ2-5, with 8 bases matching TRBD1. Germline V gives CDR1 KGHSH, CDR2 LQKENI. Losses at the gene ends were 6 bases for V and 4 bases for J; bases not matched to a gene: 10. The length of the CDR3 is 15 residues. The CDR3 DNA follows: TGTGCCAGCTCCCCCGGACAGGGTCCGACAGAGACCCAGTACTTC. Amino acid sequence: CASSPGQGPTETQYF.

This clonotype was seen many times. The CDR3: CASSGPGLQAESPLHF. CDR3 coding DNA: TGTGCCAGCAGCGGACCAGGGCTACAGGCTGAGTCACCCCTCCACTTT. The chain couples TRBV9 to TRBJ1-6; maybe TRBD1 (5 bases). This CDR3 region has 16 residues. Trimming took off 3 bases at V and 10 bases at J, with 20 bases between the two ends. Germline V gene sequence: CDR1 SGDLS, CDR2 YYNGEE.

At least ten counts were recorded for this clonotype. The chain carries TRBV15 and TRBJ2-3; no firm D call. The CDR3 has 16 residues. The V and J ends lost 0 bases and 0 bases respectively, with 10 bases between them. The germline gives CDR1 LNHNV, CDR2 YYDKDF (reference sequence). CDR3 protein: CATSRDSVVSTDTQYF. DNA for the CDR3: TGTGCCACCAGCAGAGATTCAGTGGTTAGCACAGATACGCAGTATTTT.

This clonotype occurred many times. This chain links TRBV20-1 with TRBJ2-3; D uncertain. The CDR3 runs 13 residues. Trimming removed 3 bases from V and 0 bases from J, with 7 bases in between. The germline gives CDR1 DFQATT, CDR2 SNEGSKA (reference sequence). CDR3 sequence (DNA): TGCAGTGCTAGCGTGGCTAGCACAGATACGCAGTATTTT. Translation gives CSASVASTDTQYF.

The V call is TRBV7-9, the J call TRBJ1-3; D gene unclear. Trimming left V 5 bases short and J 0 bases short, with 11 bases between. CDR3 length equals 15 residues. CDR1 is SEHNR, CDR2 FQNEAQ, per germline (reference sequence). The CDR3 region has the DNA TGTGCCAGCAGCCGAATACAGATCTCTGGAAACACCATATATTTT. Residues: CASSRIQISGNTIYF. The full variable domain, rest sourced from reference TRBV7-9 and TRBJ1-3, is DTGVSQNPRHKITKRGQNVTFRCDPISEHNRLYWYRQTLGQGPEFLTYFQNEAQLEKSRLLSDRFSAERPKGSFSTLEIQRTEQGDSAMYLCASSRIQISGNTIYFGEGSWLTVV.

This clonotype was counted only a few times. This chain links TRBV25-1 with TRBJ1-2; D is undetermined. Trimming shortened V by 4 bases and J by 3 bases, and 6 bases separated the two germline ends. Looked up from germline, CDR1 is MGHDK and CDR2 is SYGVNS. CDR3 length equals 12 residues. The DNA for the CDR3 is TGTGCCAGCAGTGGGCAGGACTATGGCTACACCTTC. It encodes CASSGQDYGYTF.

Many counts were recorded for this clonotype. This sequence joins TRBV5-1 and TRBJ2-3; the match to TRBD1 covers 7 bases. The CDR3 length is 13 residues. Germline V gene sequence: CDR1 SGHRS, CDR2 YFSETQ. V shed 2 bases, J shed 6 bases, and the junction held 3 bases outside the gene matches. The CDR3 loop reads CASSLGTDDTQYF. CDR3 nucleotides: TGCGCCAGCAGCTTAGGGACAGATGATACGCAGTATTTT.

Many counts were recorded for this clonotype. The DNA for the CDR3 is TGCGCCAGCAGCAGCGGGACTAGGCCCACAGATACGCAGTATTTT. As protein: CASSSGTRPTDTQYF. This rearrangement joins TRBV5-1 to TRBJ2-3, with 8 bases matching TRBD2. CDR1 SGHRS and CDR2 YFSETQ come from the germline V gene. The CDR3 is 15 residues long. V gave up 4 bases and J gave up 2 bases; unmatched junction bases: 6.

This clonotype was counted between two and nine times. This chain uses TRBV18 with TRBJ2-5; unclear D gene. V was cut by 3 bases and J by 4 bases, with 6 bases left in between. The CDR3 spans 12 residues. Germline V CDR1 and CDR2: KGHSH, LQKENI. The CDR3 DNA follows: TGTGCCAGCTCACCCTACGCAGAGACCCAGTACTTC. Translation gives CASSPYAETQYF.

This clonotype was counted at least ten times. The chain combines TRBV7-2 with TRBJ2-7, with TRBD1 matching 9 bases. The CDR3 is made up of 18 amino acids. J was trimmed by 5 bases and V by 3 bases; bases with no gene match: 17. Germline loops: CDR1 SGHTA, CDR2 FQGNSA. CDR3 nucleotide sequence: TGTGCCAGCAGCTTCGGGACAGGGAAAGTTAAGGAGGCCAACGAGCAGTACGTC. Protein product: CASSFGTGKVKEANEQYV.

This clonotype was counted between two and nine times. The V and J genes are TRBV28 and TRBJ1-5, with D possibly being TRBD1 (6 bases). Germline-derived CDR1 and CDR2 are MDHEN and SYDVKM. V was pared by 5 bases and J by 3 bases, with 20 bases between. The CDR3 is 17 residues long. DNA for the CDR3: TGTGCCAGCAGTCCCTCCCCCCGGGACACACCCAATCAGCCCCAGCATTTT. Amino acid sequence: CASSPSPRDTPNQPQHF.

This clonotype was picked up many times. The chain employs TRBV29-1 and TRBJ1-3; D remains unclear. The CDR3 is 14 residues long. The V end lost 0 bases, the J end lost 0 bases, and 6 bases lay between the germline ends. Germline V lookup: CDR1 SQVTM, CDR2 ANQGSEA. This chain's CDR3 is CSVEDWGSGNTIYF. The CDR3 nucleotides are TGCAGCGTTGAAGATTGGGGCTCTGGAAACACCATATATTTT.

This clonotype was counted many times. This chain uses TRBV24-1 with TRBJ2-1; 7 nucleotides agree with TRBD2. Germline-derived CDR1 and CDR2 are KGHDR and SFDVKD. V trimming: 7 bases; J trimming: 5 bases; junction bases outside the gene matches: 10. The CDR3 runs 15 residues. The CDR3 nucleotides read TGTGCCACCAGCCACCGGGACTACCGAAACAATGAGCAGTTCTTC. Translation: CATSHRDYRNNEQFF.

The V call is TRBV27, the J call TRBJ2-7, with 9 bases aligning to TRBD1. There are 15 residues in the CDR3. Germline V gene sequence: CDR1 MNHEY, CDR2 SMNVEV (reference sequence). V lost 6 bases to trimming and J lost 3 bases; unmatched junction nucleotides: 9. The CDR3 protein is CASRLTGQGFYEQYF. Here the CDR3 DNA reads TGTGCCAGCAGGCTCACGGGACAGGGATTCTACGAGCAGTACTTC.

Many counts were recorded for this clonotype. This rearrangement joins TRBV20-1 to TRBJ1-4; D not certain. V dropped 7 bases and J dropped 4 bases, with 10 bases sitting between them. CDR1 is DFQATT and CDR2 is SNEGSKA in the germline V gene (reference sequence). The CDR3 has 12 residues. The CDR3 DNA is TGCAGTGGACAAGGCAGTAATGAAAAACTGTTTTTT. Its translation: CSGQGSNEKLFF.

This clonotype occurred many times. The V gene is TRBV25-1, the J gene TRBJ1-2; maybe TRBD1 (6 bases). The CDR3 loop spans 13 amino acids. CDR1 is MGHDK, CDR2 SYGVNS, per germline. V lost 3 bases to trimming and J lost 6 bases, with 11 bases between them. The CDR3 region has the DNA TGTGCCAGCAGTGACTGGACAGATGATGGCTACACCTTC. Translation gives CASSDWTDDGYTF.

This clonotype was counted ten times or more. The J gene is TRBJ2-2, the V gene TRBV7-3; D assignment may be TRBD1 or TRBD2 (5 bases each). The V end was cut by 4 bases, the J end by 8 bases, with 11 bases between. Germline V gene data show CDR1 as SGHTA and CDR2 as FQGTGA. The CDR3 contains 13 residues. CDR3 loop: CASSWGPEGELFF. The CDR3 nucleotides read TGTGCCAGCAGCTGGGGACCGGAAGGGGAGCTGTTTTTT.

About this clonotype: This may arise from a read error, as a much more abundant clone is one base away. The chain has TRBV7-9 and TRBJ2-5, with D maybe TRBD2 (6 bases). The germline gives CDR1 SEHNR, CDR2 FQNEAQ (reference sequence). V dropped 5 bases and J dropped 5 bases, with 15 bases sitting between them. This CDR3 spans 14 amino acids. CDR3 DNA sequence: TGTGCCAGCAGCCTCACTAGCCCAGCTGAGACCCAGTACTTC. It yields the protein CASSLTSPAETQYF.

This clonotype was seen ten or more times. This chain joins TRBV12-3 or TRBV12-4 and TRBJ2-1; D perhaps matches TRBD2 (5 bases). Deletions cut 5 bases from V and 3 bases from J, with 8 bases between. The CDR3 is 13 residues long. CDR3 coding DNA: TGTGCCAGCAGTCTCCGGGACTACAATGAGCAGTTCTTC. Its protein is CASSLRDYNEQFF.

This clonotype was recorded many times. The CDR3 spells CASSEGYEQYF. CDR3 in DNA: TGTGCCAGCAGTGAAGGCTACGAGCAGTACTTC. V gene TRBV2 combines with J gene TRBJ2-7; no clear D. The germline gives CDR1 SNHLY, CDR2 FYNNEI. The CDR3 spans 11 residues. Trimming took 1 base from V and 3 from J, leaving 1 base between them.

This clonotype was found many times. CDR3: CATSSPWGPRTNEKLFF. CDR3 in DNA: TGTGCCACCAGCAGCCCCTGGGGGCCGCGGACTAATGAAAAACTGTTTTTT. This chain joins TRBV15 and TRBJ1-4; possible D gene TRBD1, 6 bases. V lost 3 bases, J lost 2 bases, and 16 bases lay in between. From germline, CDR1 is LNHNV and CDR2 YYDKDF (reference sequence). This CDR3 is built from 17 residues.